This T cell receptor (beta chain) originates from a study of T cell responses to AZD1222 COVID-19 vaccine. About the study: Doses given second, at about 4 or about 12 weeks, were pooled.

Comments on this clone: Its antigen is currently unknown.

Study-wide findings and caveats: Mostly white British, mostly female donors; authors suggested clonal diversity may be underestimated. Baseline antibody screening turned up just a handful of seropositive AZD1222 recipients.

Profiled with immunoSEQ multiplex PCR; TCRdb holds only in-frame clones, not every one. The table includes fewer than 150,000 clones, around 93% detected once. CDR1 and CDR2 from the germline V gene are MNHEY and SVGAGI. The CDR3 has 16 residues. Trimming stripped 2 bases from V and 0 bases from J, with 11 bases between. The sample consisted of peripheral blood, taken on day 0 of AZD1222 vaccination. The V gene is TRBV6-5, the J gene TRBJ1-3; D may be TRBD1 (5 bases). The source of this sequence is an adult in good health. In DNA form, the CDR3 reads TGTGCCAGCAGTTACAGGGGCACCCTCTCTGGAAACACCATATATTTT. This encodes CASSYRGTLSGNTIYF.